What follows are 21 T cell receptor beta chains derived from one specimen sequenced in a study of monozygotic twins with inflammatory bowel disease. TCRdb reanalyzed the 5' RACE reads and collapses them to one entry per CDR3 protein, without DNA. The sample totals more than 75,000 distinct CDR3 sequences. The sequenced sample consisted of blood. The receptors come from a human donor with ulcerative colitis or Crohn's disease, or a healthy co-twin of an affected twin (not recorded which).

The chain couples TRBV5-6 to TRBJ2-3. Germline CDR1 and CDR2: SGHDT and YYEEEE. The CDR3 runs to 14 residues. The CDR3 reads CASSSKTSTDTQYF. The full variable domain, with the rest looked up from reference TRBV5-6 and TRBJ2-3, is DAGVTQSPTHLIKTRGQQVTLRCSPKSGHDTVSWYQQALGQGPQFIFQYYEEEERQRGNFPDRFSGHQFPNYSSELNVNALLLGDSALYLCASSSKTSTDTQYFGPGTRLTVL.

V gene TRBV9 combines with J gene TRBJ1-3. The CDR3 is 14 amino acids. CDR1 and CDR2 (germline): SGDLS, YYNGEE. CDR3 sequence reads: CASAQQSSGNTIYF. The full variable domain, its missing parts supplied by reference TRBV9 and TRBJ1-3, is DSGVTQTPKHLITATGQRVTLRCSPRSGDLSVYWYQQSLDQGLQFLIQYYNGEERAKGNILERFSAQQFPDLHSELNLSSLELGDSALYFCASAQQSSGNTIYFGEGSWLTVV.

This chain joins TRBV5-5 and TRBJ1-1; the D gene TCRdb calls, TRBD1, cannot be checked with no DNA. The CDR3 is made up of 14 amino acids. The germline gives CDR1 SGHKS, CDR2 YYEKEE (reference sequence). The chain's CDR3 is CASSSGQGGLEAFF.

The genes are TRBV5-1 and TRBJ2-1. CDR1 SGHRS and CDR2 YFSETQ come from the germline V gene. CDR3 size: 12 residues. The CDR3 is CASSLSKNEQFF.

The CDR3 reads CASSYSWDYGYTF. The rearrangement links TRBV6-6 to TRBJ1-2. Germline loops: CDR1 MNHNY, CDR2 SVGAGI (reference sequence). The CDR3 consists of 13 residues.

The V gene is TRBV24-1, the J gene TRBJ2-1. The CDR3 loop spans 11 amino acids. The germline V gene encodes CDR1 KGHDR and CDR2 SFDVKD. The CDR3 protein is CATSDSNEQFF.

The V gene is TRBV7-8, the J gene TRBJ1-4; TCRdb selects TRBD1, and the lack of DNA leaves this call unchecked. Germline CDR1 and CDR2: SGHVS and FQNEAQ. The CDR3 has 15 amino acids. This chain's CDR3 is CASSSSGQGREKLFF.

The V and J genes are TRBV12-3 or TRBV12-4 and TRBJ2-7; TCRdb indicates TRBD2, and absent DNA this call remains unverified. The CDR3 covers 14 residues. The CDR3 is CASSPGDFWYEQYF.

V usage is TRBV20-1 and J usage is TRBJ2-7; the D gene TCRdb calls, TRBD2, cannot be checked with no DNA. Germline V lookup: CDR1 DFQATT, CDR2 SNEGSKA (reference sequence). The CDR3 is 17 residues long. The CDR3 loop reads CSARDDGQAGPSYEQYF.

The gene calls are TRBV11-2 and TRBJ2-4. Germline assignment: CDR1 SGHAT and CDR2 FQNNGV. CDR3 length: 16 residues. CDR3 protein: CASSPDPTLAKNIQYF. Complete variable domain (other parts from reference TRBV11-2 and TRBJ2-4): EAGVAQSPRYKIIEKRQSVAFWCNPISGHATLYWYQQILGQGPKLLIQFQNNGVVDDSQLPKDRFSAERLKGVDSTLKIQPAKLEDSAVYLCASSPDPTLAKNIQYFGAGTRLSVL.

This rearrangement joins TRBV20-1 to TRBJ2-7; with no DNA, the TCRdb D assignment of TRBD2 cannot be verified. The length of the CDR3 is 11 residues. CDR1 DFQATT and CDR2 SNEGSKA come from the germline V gene (reference sequence). The CDR3 is CSPLRGYEQYF.

The chain couples TRBV29-1 to TRBJ2-7. Germline V gene lookup returns CDR1 SQVTM and CDR2 ANQGSEA. CDR3 length equals 11 residues. CDR3 sequence: CSVETFGEQYF.

J is TRBJ2-2 and V is TRBV20-1; TCRdb names TRBD2, which stays unverified in the absence of DNA. This CDR3 has 15 amino acids. Germline-derived CDR1 and CDR2 are DFQATT and SNEGSKA (reference sequence). The chain's CDR3 is CSAGAGGPNTGELFF.

The chain is built from TRBV24-1 and TRBJ1-5; as DNA is missing, the TRBD1 call by TCRdb cannot be tested. The CDR3 sequence is 18 residues long. The germline V gene encodes CDR1 KGHDR and CDR2 SFDVKD. The CDR3 loop is CATSDPRQGGYSNQPQHF.

This sequence joins TRBV12-3 or TRBV12-4 and TRBJ1-5; checking the TCRdb D call of TRBD1 is not possible without DNA. CDR3 size: 13 residues. This CDR3 is CASSWDEAQPQHF.

CDR3 region: CSASLGGGGKDTQYF. The chain employs TRBV20-1 and TRBJ2-3; TCRdb gives TRBD2 as the D gene, but with no DNA this cannot be confirmed. The CDR3 length is 15 residues. The germline V gene encodes CDR1 DFQATT and CDR2 SNEGSKA (reference sequence).

The V and J genes are TRBV6-6 and TRBJ2-3. Germline V lookup: CDR1 MNHNY, CDR2 SVGAGI (reference sequence). This CDR3 region has 11 residues. This CDR3 is CASSLEDTQYF.

The chain employs TRBV14 and TRBJ2-4; lacking DNA, the TRBD1 call made by TCRdb goes unchecked. The CDR3 contains 16 residues. Germline CDR1 and CDR2: SGHDN and FVKESK. The CDR3 sequence: CASSRGQGIIKNIQYF.

V is TRBV25-1 and J is TRBJ1-2. CDR1 is MGHDK, CDR2 SYGVNS, per germline. The CDR3 contains 13 residues. The CDR3 spells CASSESGLGGYTF.

The chain has TRBV7-9 and TRBJ2-1; the TRBD2 assignment by TCRdb is unverifiable without DNA. Germline CDR1 reads SEHNR; CDR2 reads FQNEAQ (reference sequence). This CDR3 has 16 amino acids. The CDR3 loop reads CASRYPPGLVIYEQFF.

The chain is built from TRBV18 and TRBJ2-7. The CDR3 length is 14 residues. Germline CDR1 is KGHSH and CDR2 is LQKENI. This CDR3 reads CASSPRVLPDEQYF.